The TCR beta chain described here comes from a study of CD8+ T cells in alopecia areata. Study background: Administration of oral tofacitinib to treated patients was at 5 to 10 mg twice daily.

Sample treatment: oral pan-JAK inhibitor, 5-10 mg twice daily. The researchers isolated CD4+ and CD8+ T cells from PBMCs by sorting. Overall study results and limits: Persistence during tofacitinib was seen for many expanded lesional clones in scalp and blood.

Following RNA extraction, reverse transcription yielded cDNA that acted as the sequencing template. Produced via immunoSEQ multiplex PCR; TCRdb's table is partial and in-frame only. The sample lists under 200,000 clones; about 60% were seen once. About this clone: Its antigen is not known.

From germline, CDR1 is KGHSH and CDR2 LQKENI. The CDR3 is 13 residues long. V lost 4 bases and J 1 base, leaving 7 bases between the germline ends. The TCR originated in a human donor with alopecia areata. Sample: CD4+ T cells sorted from blood, taken at week 24, from a patient treated with tofacitinib. V and J are TRBV18 and TRBJ1-1, with D perhaps matching TRBD1 (6 bases). In nucleotides, the CDR3 is TGTGCCAGCTCACGACAGGCGAACACTGAAGCTTTCTTT. This sequence encodes CASSRQANTEAFF.